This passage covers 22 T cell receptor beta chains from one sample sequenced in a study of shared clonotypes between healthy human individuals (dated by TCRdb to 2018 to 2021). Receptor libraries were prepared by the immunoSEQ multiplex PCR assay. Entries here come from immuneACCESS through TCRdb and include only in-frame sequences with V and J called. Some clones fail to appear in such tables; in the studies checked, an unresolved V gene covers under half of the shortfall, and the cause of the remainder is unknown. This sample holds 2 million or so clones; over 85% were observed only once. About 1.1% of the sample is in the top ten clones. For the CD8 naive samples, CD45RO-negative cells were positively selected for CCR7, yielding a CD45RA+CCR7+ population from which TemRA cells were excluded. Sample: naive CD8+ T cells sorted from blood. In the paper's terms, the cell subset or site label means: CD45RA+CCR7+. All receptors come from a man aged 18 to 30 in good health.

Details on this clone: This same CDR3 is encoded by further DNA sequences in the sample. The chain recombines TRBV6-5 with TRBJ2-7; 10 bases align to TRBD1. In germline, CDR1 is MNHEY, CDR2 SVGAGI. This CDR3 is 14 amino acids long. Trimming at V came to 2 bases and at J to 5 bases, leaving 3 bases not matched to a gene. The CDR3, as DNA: TGTGCCAGCAGTTACGGGACAGGGGTAAACGAGCAGTACTTC. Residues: CASSYGTGVNEQYF.

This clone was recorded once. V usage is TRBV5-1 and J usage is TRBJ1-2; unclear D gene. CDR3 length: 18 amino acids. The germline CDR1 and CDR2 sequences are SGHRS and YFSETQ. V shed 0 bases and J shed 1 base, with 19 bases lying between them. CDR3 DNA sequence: TGCGCCAGCAGCTTGGTTGAGGTGGGCCCCTCTTTTAACTATGGCTACACCTTC. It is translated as CASSLVEVGPSFNYGYTF.

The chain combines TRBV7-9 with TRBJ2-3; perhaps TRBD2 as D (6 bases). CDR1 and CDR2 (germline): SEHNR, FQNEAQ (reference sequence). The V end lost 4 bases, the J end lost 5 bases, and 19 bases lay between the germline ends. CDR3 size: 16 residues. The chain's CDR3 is CASSSPGEVTRDTQYF. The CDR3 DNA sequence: TGTGCCAGCAGCTCTCCCGGGGAGGTCACAAGAGATACGCAGTATTTT.

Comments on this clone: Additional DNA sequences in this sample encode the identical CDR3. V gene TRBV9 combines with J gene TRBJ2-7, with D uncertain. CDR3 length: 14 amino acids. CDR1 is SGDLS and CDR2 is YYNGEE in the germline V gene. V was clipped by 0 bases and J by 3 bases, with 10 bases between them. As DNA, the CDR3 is TGTGCCAGCAGCGTAGGCCCAACAGACTACGAGCAGTACTTC. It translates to CASSVGPTDYEQYF. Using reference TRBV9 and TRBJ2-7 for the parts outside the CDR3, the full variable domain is DSGVTQTPKHLITATGQRVTLRCSPRSGDLSVYWYQQSLDQGLQFLIQYYNGEERAKGNILERFSAQQFPDLHSELNLSSLELGDSALYFCASSVGPTDYEQYFGPGTRLTVT.

In DNA, the CDR3 is TGTGCCATCAGAACTAGCGGGGTACCCTACGAGCAGTACTTC. Residues: CAIRTSGVPYEQYF. This chain connects TRBV10-3 to TRBJ2-7; the match to TRBD2 covers 10 bases. Unmatched junction bases numbered 4, after V lost 6 bases and J lost 2 bases. The CDR3 is 14 amino acids. CDR1 and CDR2 (germline): ENHRY, SYGVKD.

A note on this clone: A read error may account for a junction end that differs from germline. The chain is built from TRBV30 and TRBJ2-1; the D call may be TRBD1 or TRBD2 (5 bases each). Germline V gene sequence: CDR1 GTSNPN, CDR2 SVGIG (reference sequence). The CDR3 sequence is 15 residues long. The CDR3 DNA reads TGTGCCTGGAGTGTACCCCCCGGGACCTATAATGAGCAGTTCTTC. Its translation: CAWSVPPGTYNEQFF.

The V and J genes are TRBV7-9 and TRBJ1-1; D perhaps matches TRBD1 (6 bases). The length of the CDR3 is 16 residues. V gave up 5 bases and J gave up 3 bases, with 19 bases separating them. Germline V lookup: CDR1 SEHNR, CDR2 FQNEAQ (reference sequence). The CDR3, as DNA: TGTGCCAGCAGCCTGATACGGGACACCACCGACACTGAAGCTTTCTTT. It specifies CASSLIRDTTDTEAFF.

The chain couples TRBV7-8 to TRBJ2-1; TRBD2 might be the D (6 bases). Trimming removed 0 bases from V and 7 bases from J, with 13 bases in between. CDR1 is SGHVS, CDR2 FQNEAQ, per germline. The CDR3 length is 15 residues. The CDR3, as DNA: TGTGCCAGCAGCTTAGCCGGGGGAGTGGTAAATGAGCAGTTCTTC. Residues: CASSLAGGVVNEQFF. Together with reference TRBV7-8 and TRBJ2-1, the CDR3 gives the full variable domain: GAGVSQSPRYKVAKRGQDVALRCDPISGHVSLFWYQQALGQGPEFLTYFQNEAQLDKSGLPSDRFFAERPEGSVSTLKIQRTQQEDSAVYLCASSLAGGVVNEQFFGPGTRLTVL.

The CDR3 DNA sequence: TGTGCCAGCAGTTCCTTTTCGGGGGGGAAAACCTACGAGCAGTACTTC. It yields the protein CASSSFSGGKTYEQYF. This sequence joins TRBV27 and TRBJ2-7, with 8 nucleotides matching TRBD2. The germline gives CDR1 MNHEY, CDR2 SMNVEV (reference sequence). V was clipped by 4 bases and J by 2 bases; unmatched bases: 10. The CDR3 has 16 amino acids.

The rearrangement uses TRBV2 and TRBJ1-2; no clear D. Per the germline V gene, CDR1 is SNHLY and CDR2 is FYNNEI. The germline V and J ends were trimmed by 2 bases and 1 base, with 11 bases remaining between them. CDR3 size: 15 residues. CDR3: CASSEWLTDNYGYTF. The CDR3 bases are TGTGCCAGCAGTGAATGGCTCACGGATAACTATGGCTACACCTTC. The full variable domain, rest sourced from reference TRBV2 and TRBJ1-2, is EPEVTQTPSHQVTQMGQEVILRCVPISNHLYFYWYRQILGQKVEFLVSFYNNEISEKSEIFDDQFSVERPDGSNFTLKIRSTKLEDSAMYFCASSEWLTDNYGYTFGSGTRLTVV.

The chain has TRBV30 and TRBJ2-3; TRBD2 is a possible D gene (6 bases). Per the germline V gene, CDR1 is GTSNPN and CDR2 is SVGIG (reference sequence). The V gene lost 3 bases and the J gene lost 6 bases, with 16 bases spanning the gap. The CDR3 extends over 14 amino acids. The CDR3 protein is CAWRDPGLTDTQYF. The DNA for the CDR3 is TGTGCCTGGAGAGACCCGGGACTTACGGATACGCAGTATTTT.

The DNA of the CDR3 is TGTGCCACCTCTCCGGGACACCCATCTTTAGACCAGTACTTC. Its protein product is CATSPGHPSLDQYF. J is TRBJ2-5 and V is TRBV6-1; D may be TRBD1 (6 bases). The germline V and J ends were trimmed by 10 bases and 10 bases, with 25 bases remaining between them. Germline values: CDR1 MNHNS, CDR2 SASEGT. This CDR3 region has 14 residues.

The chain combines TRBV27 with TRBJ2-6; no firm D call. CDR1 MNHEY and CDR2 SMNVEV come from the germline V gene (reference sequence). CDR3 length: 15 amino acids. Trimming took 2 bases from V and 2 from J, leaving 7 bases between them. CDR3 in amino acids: CASSLMGTGANVLTF. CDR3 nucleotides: TGTGCCAGCAGTTTAATGGGAACTGGGGCCAACGTCCTGACTTTC. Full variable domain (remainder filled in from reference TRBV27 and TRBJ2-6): EAQVTQNPRYLITVTGKKLTVTCSQNMNHEYMSWYRQDPGLGLRQIYYSMNVEVTDKGDVPEGYKVSRKEKRNFPLILESPSPNQTSLYFCASSLMGTGANVLTFGAGSRLTVL.

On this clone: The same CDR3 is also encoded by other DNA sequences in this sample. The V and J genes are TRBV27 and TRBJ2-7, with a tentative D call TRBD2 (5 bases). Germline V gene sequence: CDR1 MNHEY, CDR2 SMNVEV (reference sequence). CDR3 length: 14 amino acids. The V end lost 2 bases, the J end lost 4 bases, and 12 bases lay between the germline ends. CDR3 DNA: TGTGCCAGCAGTTTAAGAGGGTTCCCTTACGAGCAGTACTTC. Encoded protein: CASSLRGFPYEQYF.

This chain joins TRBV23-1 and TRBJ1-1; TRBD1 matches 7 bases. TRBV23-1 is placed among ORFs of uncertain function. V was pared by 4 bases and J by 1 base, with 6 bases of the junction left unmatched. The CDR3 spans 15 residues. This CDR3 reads CASSRTGEGNTEAFF. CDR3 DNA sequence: TGCGCCAGCAGTCGAACAGGGGAGGGGAACACTGAAGCTTTCTTT.

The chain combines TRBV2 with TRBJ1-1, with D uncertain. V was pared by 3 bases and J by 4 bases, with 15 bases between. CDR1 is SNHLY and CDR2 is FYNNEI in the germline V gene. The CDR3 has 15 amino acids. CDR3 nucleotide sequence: TGTGCCAGCAGTGACAATAGTGGGGTAACCACTGAAGCTTTCTTT. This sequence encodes CASSDNSGVTTEAFF.

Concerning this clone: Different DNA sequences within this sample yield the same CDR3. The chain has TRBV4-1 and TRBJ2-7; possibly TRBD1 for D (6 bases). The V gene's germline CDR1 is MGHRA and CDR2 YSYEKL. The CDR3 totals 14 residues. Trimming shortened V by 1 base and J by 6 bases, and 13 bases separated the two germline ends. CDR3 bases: TGCGCCAGCAGCCAAGGTCAGGGGCCGGTCGAGCAGTACTTC. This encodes CASSQGQGPVEQYF.

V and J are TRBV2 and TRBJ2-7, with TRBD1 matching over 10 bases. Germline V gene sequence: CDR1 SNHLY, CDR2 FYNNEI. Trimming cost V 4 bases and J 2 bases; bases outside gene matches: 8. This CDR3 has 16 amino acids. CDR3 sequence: CASSVPLGQGTYEQYF. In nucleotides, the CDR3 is TGTGCCAGCAGTGTACCACTGGGACAGGGGACCTACGAGCAGTACTTC.

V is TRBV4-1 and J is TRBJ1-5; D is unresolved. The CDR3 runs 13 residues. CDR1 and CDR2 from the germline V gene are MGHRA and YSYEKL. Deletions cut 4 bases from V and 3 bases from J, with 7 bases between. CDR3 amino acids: CASSLGNNQPQHF. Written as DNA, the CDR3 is TGCGCCAGCAGCCTTGGAAACAATCAGCCCCAGCATTTT.

CDR3: CASSVSWVNEKLFF. CDR3 DNA: TGTGCCAGCAGTGTCTCGTGGGTTAATGAAAAACTGTTTTTT. The chain combines TRBV5-8 with TRBJ1-4; D is uncertain. The CDR3 has 14 amino acids. Germline V gene lookup returns CDR1 SGHTS and CDR2 YDEGEE. V was pared by 5 bases and J by 4 bases, with 12 bases between.

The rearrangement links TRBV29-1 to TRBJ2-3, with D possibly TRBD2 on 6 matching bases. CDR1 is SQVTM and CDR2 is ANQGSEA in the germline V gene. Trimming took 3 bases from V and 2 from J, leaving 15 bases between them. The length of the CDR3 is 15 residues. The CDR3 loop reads CSVDFVGGFTDTQYF. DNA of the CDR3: TGCAGCGTTGATTTCGTGGGAGGTTTCACAGATACGCAGTATTTT.

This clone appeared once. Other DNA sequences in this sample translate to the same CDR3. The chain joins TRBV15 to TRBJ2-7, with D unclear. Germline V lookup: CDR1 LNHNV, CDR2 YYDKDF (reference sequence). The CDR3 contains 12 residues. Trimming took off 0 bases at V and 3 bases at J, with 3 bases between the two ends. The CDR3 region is CATSRDLYEQYF. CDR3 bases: TGTGCCACCAGCAGAGATCTCTACGAGCAGTACTTC. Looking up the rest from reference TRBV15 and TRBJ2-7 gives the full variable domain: DAMVIQNPRYQVTQFGKPVTLSCSQTLNHNVMYWYQQKSSQAPKLLFHYYDKDFNNEADTPDNFQSRRPNTSFCFLDIRSPGLGDTAMYLCATSRDLYEQYFGPGTRLTVT.